This T cell receptor (beta chain) was sequenced for a study of cytomegalovirus exposure and HLA in healthy donors. General study results and limits: Most of the CMV-associated TCR beta chains (in a later analysis) appeared to be HLA-restricted. Versus the roughly 690-donor mean, an Asian-associated ancestry cluster reportedly showed fewer N-insertions in a later analysis. A likely sequencing artifact accounted for one observed cluster of highly shared sequence variants.

CDR3 size: 15 residues. From germline, CDR1 is MNHEY and CDR2 SVGAGI. Losses at the gene ends were 6 bases for V and 3 bases for J; bases not matched to a gene: 5. Primers included in the PCR were 60 Vbeta and 13 Jbeta primers. Sequenced by immunoSEQ multiplex PCR; TCRdb stores in-frame clones only, minus some. The sample shows 150,000 to 200,000 clones, roughly 70% of them seen only once. Points on this clone: Antigen: not known. This CDR3 is also generated by other DNA sequences in the sample.

This TCR came from a woman aged 45 to 65 in good health and CMV-seropositive. Sequences were obtained from PBMCs. The chain links TRBV6-5 to TRBJ2-1; TRBD2 matches at 10 bases. The DNA for the CDR3 is TGTGCCAGCAGCCACAAGCGGGGGGGCTACAATGAGCAGTTCTTC. Protein: CASSHKRGGYNEQFF.